This TCR beta chain was identified during a study of blood T cell repertoires in COVID-19. The wider study: Whether acute or convalescent, the COVID-19 samples came from the United States, Italy and Spain. PBMCs, B-cell-depleted T cells, or T cells provided the cDNA or gDNA that made up the material.

In the authors' workflow: Amplification of reference gene primers was used by the study to estimate nucleated cell counts. The repertoire was sequenced with immunoSEQ multiplex PCR; TCRdb's copy has only in-frame clones and lacks some. V and J calls and clone size follow that table, whereas D and trimming were derived from the DNA. The sample gives approximately 190,000 clones, 84% of which show up once; roughly 20% is in the top ten. This CDR3 has 15 amino acids. V lost 4 bases to trimming and J lost 3 bases; unmatched junction nucleotides: 4. The germline CDR1 and CDR2 sequences are SNHLY and FYNNEI.

The V gene is TRBV2, the J gene TRBJ1-3; the match to TRBD1 covers 9 bases. Specimen: peripheral blood. The TCR sequence derives from a human donor in a cohort sampled during active COVID-19. The CDR3 region is CASSARTGVGNTIYF. Here the CDR3 DNA reads TGTGCCAGCAGTGCCCGGACAGGGGTTGGAAACACCATATATTTT.